The next 21 T cell receptor beta chains were all read from a single sample in a study of OX40 agonist ivuxolimab in advanced cancers. Only in-frame clones appear in the TCRdb table, and some are missing; sequencing was by immunoSEQ multiplex PCR. The sample holds about 58,000 clones, roughly 84% seen once. Sample: CD4+ or CD8+ T cells sorted from blood, taken in a trial of the OX40 agonist ivuxolimab. The receptors derive from an adult with an advanced solid tumor such as melanoma, head and neck, liver or kidney cancer.

This chain joins TRBV6-1 and TRBJ1-1, with TRBD1 matching over 7 bases. CDR1 and CDR2 (germline): MNHNS, SASEGT. The length of the CDR3 is 13 residues. The trim removed 2 bases at V and 11 bases at J, leaving 8 bases unmatched. The CDR3 sequence: CASSEKRQGGAFF. The CDR3 nucleotides read TGTGCCAGCAGTGAAAAAAGACAGGGAGGGGCTTTCTTT.

This clone was counted once. This chain's CDR3 is CASSLCKWWNTEAFF. In DNA, the CDR3 is TGTGCCAGCAGTTTGTGCAAATGGTGGAACACTGAAGCTTTCTTT. This chain uses TRBV6-9 with TRBJ1-1; D ambiguous. Germline CDR1 MNHGY, CDR2 SVAAGI. The ends were cut back, 4 bases at V and 1 base at J, with 13 bases in the middle. The length of the CDR3 is 15 residues.

V gene TRBV6-5 combines with J gene TRBJ1-1, with D tentatively TRBD1 (5 bases). Trimming pared 6 bases from V and 1 base from J, leaving 12 bases between. In germline, CDR1 is MNHEY, CDR2 SVGAGI. CDR3 length equals 14 residues. CDR3 in amino acids: CASRGEVANTEAFF. DNA of the CDR3: TGTGCCAGCAGGGGGGAGGTGGCGAACACTGAAGCTTTCTTT.

The chain uses TRBV7-2 and TRBJ2-2, with a tentative D call TRBD1 (5 bases). CDR3 length equals 15 residues. Germline assignment: CDR1 SGHTA and CDR2 FQGNSA. V shed 1 base and J shed 7 bases, with 13 bases lying between them. CDR3 sequence (DNA): TGTGCCAGCAGCTTAGTCTTTCCAGGGATCGGGGAGCTGTTTTTT. It is translated as CASSLVFPGIGELFF. Looking up the rest from reference TRBV7-2 and TRBJ2-2 gives the full variable domain: GAGVSQSPSNKVTEKGKDVELRCDPISGHTALYWYRQSLGQGLEFLIYFQGNSAPDKSGLPSDRFSAERTGGSVSTLTIQRTQQEDSAVYLCASSLVFPGIGELFFGEGSRLTVL.

The rearrangement links TRBV2 to TRBJ1-4; 7 nucleotides line up with TRBD1. The V gene's germline CDR1 is SNHLY and CDR2 FYNNEI. This CDR3 is 14 amino acids long. V shed 11 bases and J 1 base; nucleotides not matched to a gene: 7. CDR3 amino acids: CAGSTGRTNEKLFF. CDR3 nucleotide sequence: TGTGCCGGATCGACAGGGAGAACTAATGAAAAACTGTTTTTT.

The genes are TRBV27 and TRBJ2-5; the match to TRBD2 covers 7 bases. CDR1 and CDR2 from the germline V gene are MNHEY and SMNVEV (reference sequence). V lost 3 bases to trimming and J lost 1 base; unmatched junction nucleotides: 5. There are 15 residues in the CDR3. The CDR3 DNA reads as TGTGCCAGCAGTTTTGGACTAGTCGCCCAAGAGACCCAGTACTTC. Its translation is CASSFGLVAQETQYF.

The CDR3 bases are TGTGCCAGCAGCCCAACGAGCTCTGGAAACACCATATATTTT. Translated, it gives CASSPTSSGNTIYF. V gene TRBV11-2 combines with J gene TRBJ1-3; D unresolved. Germline loops: CDR1 SGHAT, CDR2 FQNNGV. The CDR3 has 14 residues. V was trimmed by 5 bases and J by 0 bases, leaving 8 bases between them. Using reference TRBV11-2 and TRBJ1-3 for the parts outside the CDR3, the full variable domain is EAGVAQSPRYKIIEKRQSVAFWCNPISGHATLYWYQQILGQGPKLLIQFQNNGVVDDSQLPKDRFSAERLKGVDSTLKIQPAKLEDSAVYLCASSPTSSGNTIYFGEGSWLTVV.

This clone is a singleton in its sample. V is TRBV5-1 and J is TRBJ1-1, with a weak D call TRBD1 (6 bases). This CDR3 has 15 residues. Trimming cost V 3 bases and J 3 bases, with 15 bases left between them. Germline assignment: CDR1 SGHRS and CDR2 YFSETQ. Here the CDR3 reads CASSWTRGGDTEAFF. CDR3 DNA: TGCGCCAGCAGCTGGACCAGGGGCGGTGACACTGAAGCTTTCTTT.

This clone occurred once. This chain uses TRBV7-2 with TRBJ2-2; weak D call: TRBD1 (6 bases). Trimming removed 4 bases at V and 8 bases at J, with 14 bases between. The CDR3 spans 14 residues. Per germline, CDR1 SGHTA and CDR2 FQGNSA. CDR3 amino acids: CASSSRGGVGELFF. The CDR3 bases are TGTGCCAGCAGCTCCAGGGGTGGGGTGGGGGAGCTGTTTTTT. Together with reference TRBV7-2 and TRBJ2-2, the CDR3 gives the full variable domain: GAGVSQSPSNKVTEKGKDVELRCDPISGHTALYWYRQSLGQGLEFLIYFQGNSAPDKSGLPSDRFSAERTGGSVSTLTIQRTQQEDSAVYLCASSSRGGVGELFFGEGSRLTVL.

J is TRBJ1-1 and V is TRBV18, with D perhaps matching TRBD1 (5 bases). V lost 1 base and J 1 base, leaving 13 bases between the germline ends. Germline V lookup: CDR1 KGHSH, CDR2 LQKENI. CDR3 length equals 16 residues. CDR3: CASSPQGPQRNTEAFF. CDR3 nucleotide sequence: TGTGCCAGCTCACCACAGGGACCCCAAAGGAACACTGAAGCTTTCTTT. Using reference TRBV18 and TRBJ1-1 for the parts outside the CDR3, the full variable domain is NAGVMQNPRHLVRRRGQEARLRCSPMKGHSHVYWYRQLPEEGLKFMVYLQKENIIDESGMPKERFSAEFPKEGPSILRIQQVVRGDSAAYFCASSPQGPQRNTEAFFGQGTRLTVV.

The CDR3 here is CASSLTGLAGLTRGTDTQYF. The DNA for the CDR3 is TGTGCCAGCAGTCTGACAGGACTAGCGGGATTAACAAGAGGCACAGATACGCAGTATTTT. The rearrangement uses TRBV2 and TRBJ2-3, with 12 bases lining up with TRBD2. Germline assignment: CDR1 SNHLY and CDR2 FYNNEI. After removal of 5 bases from V and 1 base from J, the junction contained 16 bases not matched to a gene. This CDR3 is built from 20 residues.

The V call is TRBV5-1, the J call TRBJ1-4, with D unresolved. This CDR3 comprises 18 residues. The germline V and J ends were trimmed by 1 base and 3 bases, with 19 bases remaining between them. Per the germline V gene, CDR1 is SGHRS and CDR2 is YFSETQ. The CDR3 coding sequence is TGCGCCAGCAGCTTGAGGGAGCTGGGAAGTGCGGCTAATGAAAAACTGTTTTTT. Its protein is CASSLRELGSAANEKLFF.

The chain combines TRBV7-9 with TRBJ2-3, with 11 bases lining up with TRBD2. CDR1 SEHNR and CDR2 FQNEAQ come from the germline V gene (reference sequence). Trimming cost V 4 bases and J 8 bases; bases outside gene matches: 20. CDR3 length equals 19 residues. This CDR3 is CASSSPRTGGLAGGGTQYF. The DNA for the CDR3 is TGTGCCAGCAGCTCACCCCGGACCGGGGGCCTAGCGGGGGGAGGTACGCAGTATTTT.

The chain joins TRBV4-1 to TRBJ2-2; D might be TRBD1 or TRBD2, each matching 5 bases. Trimming left V 0 bases short and J 8 bases short, with 7 bases between. Germline assignment: CDR1 MGHRA and CDR2 YSYEKL. The CDR3 contains 13 residues. CDR3 sequence reads: CASSQDWGGELFF. CDR3 coding DNA: TGCGCCAGCAGCCAAGATTGGGGGGGGGAGCTGTTTTTT.

This clone occurred once. J is TRBJ1-2 and V is TRBV6-1; TRBD1 aligns across 7 bases. This CDR3 spans 14 amino acids. V lost 3 bases and J lost 7; bases outside the gene matches: 8. Germline V gene lookup returns CDR1 MNHNS and CDR2 SASEGT. The CDR3 bases are TGTGCCAGCAGTGAGGGGAGGGGGCCTTTTGGCTACACCTTC. Translation gives CASSEGRGPFGYTF.

The chain recombines TRBV5-4 with TRBJ2-3; the D is unclear. V was pared by 3 bases and J by 1 base, with 6 bases between. Germline values: CDR1 SGHNT, CDR2 YYREEE (reference sequence). This CDR3 has 13 residues. CDR3 sequence: CASSSARTDTQYF. As DNA, the CDR3 is TGTGCCAGCAGCTCGGCCCGCACAGATACGCAGTATTTT.

The V gene is TRBV6-5, the J gene TRBJ1-1; D not certain. Germline CDR1 MNHEY, CDR2 SVGAGI. CDR3 length: 13 amino acids. The germline V and J ends were trimmed by 6 bases and 2 bases, with 10 bases remaining between them. This CDR3 is CASRRVPNTEAFF. The CDR3 DNA reads TGTGCCAGCAGGAGGGTCCCCAACACTGAAGCTTTCTTT.

The chain has TRBV20-1 and TRBJ1-1; D is uncertain. This CDR3 is 11 amino acids long. CDR1 and CDR2 from the germline V gene are DFQATT and SNEGSKA (reference sequence). V was shortened by 4 bases and J by 3 bases, with 6 bases between the two germline ends. The CDR3 coding sequence is TGCAGTGCTAAATTTGACACTGAAGCTTTCTTT. It codes for CSAKFDTEAFF.

The chain couples TRBV13 to TRBJ1-6, with 8 bases lining up with TRBD1. V was pared by 2 bases and J by 3 bases, with 3 bases of the junction left unmatched. Germline V gene data show CDR1 as PRHDT and CDR2 as FYEKMQ (reference sequence). The CDR3 loop spans 16 amino acids. This CDR3 reads CASSLTGGSYNSPLHF. CDR3 bases: TGTGCCAGCAGCTTAACAGGGGGAAGCTATAATTCACCCCTCCACTTT.

This clone was seen once. The chain has TRBV6-5 and TRBJ2-1; 7 nucleotides line up with TRBD2. V lost 6 bases to trimming and J lost 11 bases; unmatched junction nucleotides: 7. This CDR3 is built from 12 residues. Germline loops: CDR1 MNHEY, CDR2 SVGAGI. Here the CDR3 reads CASRVIAGQQFF. In DNA, the CDR3 is TGTGCCAGCAGGGTCATAGCGGGCCAGCAGTTCTTC.

This chain links TRBV6-5 with TRBJ2-2; 7 bases map to TRBD1. Trimming cost V 2 bases and J 4 bases; bases outside gene matches: 4. The CDR3 extends over 15 amino acids. Germline lookup yields CDR1 MNHEY and CDR2 SVGAGI. This chain's CDR3 is CASSYTGQATGELFF. CDR3 sequence (DNA): TGTGCCAGCAGTTACACTGGACAGGCCACCGGGGAGCTGTTTTTT.